One sample yielded the 23 T cell receptor beta chains listed below, sequenced in a study of blood T cell repertoires in COVID-19 (dated by TCRdb to about 2020). The method behind the library was the immunoSEQ multiplex PCR assay. Drawn from immuneACCESS, this table holds only the in-frame rearrangements with V and J called that TCRdb kept. Clones are partly lost; checked studies trace under half to an unresolved V gene and leave the rest unexplained. This sample gives tens of thousands of clones in total; about four fifths of them show up just once. The ten most abundant clones make up roughly 5% of the sample. The sample was peripheral blood. The receptors shown here come from a woman of 80 years or more with active or convalescent COVID-19.

This clone is a singleton in its sample. V and J are TRBV3-1 (or the pseudogene TRBV3-2) and TRBJ2-3, with 10 bases identical to TRBD2. V shed 3 bases and J 2 bases; nucleotides not matched to a gene: 8. The CDR3 totals 17 residues. Germline CDR1 and CDR2: LGHDT and YNNKEL (reference sequence). CDR3 DNA sequence: TGTGCCAGCAGCCACCGACTACTAGCGGGGTTCACAGATACGCAGTATTTT. Translating gives CASSHRLLAGFTDTQYF.

The V call is TRBV28, the J call TRBJ2-2; TRBD1 is a possible D gene (5 bases). The V and J ends lost 1 base and 6 bases respectively, with 15 bases between them. The CDR3 totals 16 residues. Looked up from germline, CDR1 is MDHEN and CDR2 is SYDVKM. The CDR3 nucleotides are TGTGCCAGCAGTTTATTTGGGCAGGGAATGTCCGGGGAGCTGTTTTTT. Translation gives CASSLFGQGMSGELFF.

This clone has just a few counts. This sequence joins TRBV28 and TRBJ2-5; TRBD1 matches 11 bases. CDR3 length: 16 residues. From germline, CDR1 is MDHEN and CDR2 SYDVKM. Trimming removed 4 bases from V and 5 bases from J; junction bases left unmatched: 9. The CDR3 spells CASSSPRTGGRETQYF. The CDR3 nucleotides read TGTGCCAGCAGTTCCCCGAGGACAGGGGGCAGGGAGACCCAGTACTTC.

This chain links TRBV11-3 with TRBJ2-3, with 11 bases that match TRBD2. CDR3 length: 16 amino acids. Germline V lookup: CDR1 SGHNT, CDR2 YENEEA. V gave up 6 bases and J gave up 0 bases; unmatched junction bases: 5. CDR3 sequence reads: CASSGRTSGSTDTQYF. In nucleotides, the CDR3 is TGTGCCAGCAGTGGCAGGACTAGCGGGAGCACAGATACGCAGTATTTT.

By share, this clone ranks as medium-sized. V is TRBV19 and J is TRBJ2-5, with TRBD1 matching 9 bases. Germline V CDR1 and CDR2: LNHDA, SQIVND (reference sequence). This CDR3 is built from 14 residues. V lost 5 bases to trimming and J lost 5 bases; unmatched junction nucleotides: 6. DNA for the CDR3: TGTGCCAGTAGTCCGACAGGGGGGGTGGAGACCCAGTACTTC. Protein sequence: CASSPTGGVETQYF.

This clone was picked up one time. The chain joins TRBV4-1 to TRBJ2-1; maybe TRBD2 (7 bases). This CDR3 contains 17 residues. With 0 bases removed from V and 0 bases from J, the gap between germline ends came to 12 bases. The germline V gene has CDR1 MGHRA and CDR2 YSYEKL. DNA for the CDR3: TGCGCCAGCAGCCAAGATGGCGGGGGCATCTCCTACAATGAGCAGTTCTTC. It yields the protein CASSQDGGGISYNEQFF.

This chain connects TRBV12-3 or TRBV12-4 to TRBJ2-2; D is undetermined. This CDR3 contains 12 residues. Between the trimmed V and J ends, which lost 5 bases and 4 bases, there was a span of 5 bases. The CDR3, as DNA: TGTGCCAGCAGTAGGAGCACCGGGGAGCTGTTTTTT. Residues: CASSRSTGELFF.

This chain connects TRBV4-2 to TRBJ2-7; 8 positions agree with TRBD1. V lost 0 bases and J lost 0; bases outside the gene matches: 7. The CDR3 is 17 amino acids. Germline V lookup: CDR1 LGHNA, CDR2 YNFKEQ. CDR3 in amino acids: CASSQDLGTGRSYEQYF. CDR3 DNA sequence: TGTGCCAGCAGCCAAGATCTAGGGACAGGTCGCTCCTACGAGCAGTACTTC.

This rearrangement joins TRBV5-1 to TRBJ2-1; 7 bases map to TRBD2. The CDR3 is 16 residues long. The germline gives CDR1 SGHRS, CDR2 YFSETQ. Germline trimming cut 0 bases from V and 4 bases from J; bases unmatched to any gene: 7. The CDR3 region has the DNA TGCGCCAGCAGCTTGGCCGGGGACTACACATACAATGAGCAGTTCTTC. It is translated as CASSLAGDYTYNEQFF.

The rearrangement links TRBV9 to TRBJ2-1; maybe TRBD2 (5 bases). The germline gives CDR1 SGDLS, CDR2 YYNGEE. CDR3 length: 15 residues. V dropped 0 bases and J dropped 7 bases, with 14 bases sitting between them. The CDR3 loop is CASSVDGSDGNEQFF. CDR3 bases: TGTGCCAGCAGCGTAGATGGGAGCGATGGGAATGAGCAGTTCTTC.

Here the CDR3 DNA reads TGTGCCAGCAGTGCCGGGACAGGGGGGGTCCAAGAGACCCAGTACTTC. This gives the protein CASSAGTGGVQETQYF. The J gene is TRBJ2-5, the V gene TRBV2; 11 bases agree with TRBD1. Looked up from germline, CDR1 is SNHLY and CDR2 is FYNNEI. V lost 4 bases, J lost 1 base, and 5 bases stayed unmatched. The CDR3 sequence is 16 residues long.

The rearrangement links TRBV24-1 to TRBJ2-7; tentative D call: TRBD1 (6 bases). The CDR3 consists of 13 residues. The V gene's germline CDR1 is KGHDR and CDR2 SFDVKD. V gave up 4 bases and J gave up 7 bases, with 13 bases separating them. CDR3 loop: CATSEGQRREQYF. The CDR3 bases are TGTGCCACCAGTGAAGGACAGCGTCGGGAGCAGTACTTC.

The rearrangement joins TRBV11-3 to TRBJ2-7; 7 bases are a match to TRBD1. Germline V gene data show CDR1 as SGHNT and CDR2 as YENEEA. This CDR3 contains 12 residues. The V gene end was trimmed by 10 bases and the J gene end by 5 bases; junction bases not matched to a gene: 8. Here the CDR3 DNA reads TGTGCCATCCAAACAGGGGAGAACGAGCAGTACTTC. Translation: CAIQTGENEQYF.

The V call is TRBV3-1 (or the pseudogene TRBV3-2), the J call TRBJ2-7, with 12 nucleotides matching TRBD2. This CDR3 is built from 19 residues. The V gene end was trimmed by 1 base and the J gene end by 5 bases; junction bases not matched to a gene: 15. In germline, CDR1 is LGHDT, CDR2 YNNKEL (reference sequence). The CDR3 is CASSQGPSGLAGGPDEQYF. In nucleotides, the CDR3 is TGTGCCAGCAGCCAAGGGCCCTCGGGTCTAGCGGGAGGGCCGGACGAGCAGTACTTC.

V usage is TRBV4-3 and J usage is TRBJ2-3, with a possible D match to TRBD2 (6 bases). CDR1 LGHNA and CDR2 YSLEER come from the germline V gene. The V gene lost 0 bases and the J gene lost 9 bases, with 25 bases spanning the gap. CDR3 length equals 18 residues. The chain's CDR3 is CASSQERGSGSSVGTQYF. For the CDR3, the DNA is TGCGCCAGCAGCCAAGAGCGGGGTAGCGGCTCCTCGGTCGGGACGCAGTATTTT.

The chain combines TRBV6-5 with TRBJ2-7; 8 bases are shared with TRBD2. The CDR3 totals 15 residues. The V gene end was trimmed by 6 bases and the J gene end by 3 bases; junction bases not matched to a gene: 10. CDR1 and CDR2 from the germline V gene are MNHEY and SVGAGI. The DNA of the CDR3 is TGTGCCAGCAGGAAGAAAGCGGGGGCAATCTACGAGCAGTACTTC. It is translated as CASRKKAGAIYEQYF.

V is TRBV19 and J is TRBJ1-6; D might be TRBD1 (5 bases). This CDR3 contains 16 residues. Germline values: CDR1 LNHDA, CDR2 SQIVND (reference sequence). V was trimmed by 10 bases and J by 0 bases, leaving 16 bases between them. The CDR3: CATLNRTSSYNSPLHF. Written as DNA, the CDR3 is TGTGCCACCTTAAACAGGACAAGCTCCTATAATTCACCCCTCCACTTT.

The chain links TRBV28 to TRBJ1-2; D possibly corresponds to TRBD1 (6 bases). V was trimmed by 5 bases and J by 8 bases, leaving 15 bases between them. The CDR3 runs 13 residues. The V gene's germline CDR1 is MDHEN and CDR2 SYDVKM. The CDR3, as DNA: TGTGCCAGCAGTCGGACAGCCACTATGGGCTACACCTTC. This codes for CASSRTATMGYTF.

The V call is TRBV19, the J call TRBJ1-4; D perhaps matches TRBD1 (5 bases). The CDR3 sequence is 13 residues long. CDR1 LNHDA and CDR2 SQIVND come from the germline V gene (reference sequence). Trimming cost V 5 bases and J 8 bases, with 12 bases left between them. Here the CDR3 reads CASSSRQREKLFF. CDR3 DNA: TGTGCCAGTAGTTCCCGACAGCGAGAAAAACTGTTTTTT.

CDR3 region: CASSPCGYTF. The CDR3 bases are TGTGCCAGCAGCCCCTGTGGCTACACCTTC. V is TRBV5-6 and J is TRBJ1-2; D ambiguous. Germline CDR1 SGHDT, CDR2 YYEEEE. Trimming shortened V by 4 bases and J by 7 bases, and 5 bases separated the two germline ends. CDR3 size: 10 residues.

The chain combines TRBV28 with TRBJ1-4, with TRBD1 identical over 9 bases. The germline V gene has CDR1 MDHEN and CDR2 SYDVKM. Trimming cost V 9 bases and J 3 bases; bases outside gene matches: 11. The CDR3 totals 16 residues. CDR3 bases: TGTGCCAGTTCTCCGGACAGGGGAATAGCTAATGAAAAACTGTTTTTT. It specifies CASSPDRGIANEKLFF.

The V gene is TRBV6-2 or TRBV6-3, the J gene TRBJ2-3; perhaps TRBD1 as D (6 bases). The ends were cut back, 0 bases at V and 4 bases at J, with 20 bases in the middle. Germline CDR1 reads MNHEY; CDR2 reads SVGEGT. This CDR3 comprises 18 residues. The CDR3 here is CASSYSSYRVDMADTQYF. The CDR3 DNA is TGTGCCAGCAGTTACTCGAGTTACAGGGTCGATATGGCAGATACGCAGTATTTT.

CDR3 protein: CASSAWTGDSNQPQHF. The CDR3 nucleotides read TGTGCCAGCAGTGCCTGGACAGGGGATAGCAATCAGCCCCAGCATTTT. The chain recombines TRBV6-1 with TRBJ1-5, with TRBD1 identical over 9 bases. CDR1 is MNHNS, CDR2 SASEGT, per germline. The length of the CDR3 is 16 residues. J gave up 0 bases and V 4 bases, and 4 bases lay outside the gene matches.